Below are 7 T cell receptor beta chains sequenced from a single sample in a study of Graves' ophthalmopathy and Graves' hyperthyroidism. Scientists amplified the TCR beta CDR3 regions from RNA transcripts. The first round was an RT-PCR with HTBI primers, and the second round was a multiplex PCR. TCRdb independently ran MiXCR on the multiplex PCR reads; one entry per CDR3 protein. Of 300,000 to 400,000 distinct CDR3 sequences in the sample, roughly a sixth are singletons; the top ten hold 9% to 15%. The specimen sequenced was peripheral blood. Receptor source: an adult man with Graves' ophthalmopathy.

The chain combines TRBV11-2 with TRBJ2-5; 8 bases line up with TRBD2. The CDR3 totals 16 residues. Germline values: CDR1 SGHAT, CDR2 FQNNGV. J gave up 1 base and V 3 bases, and 7 bases lay outside the gene matches. The DNA of the CDR3 is TGTGCCAGCAGCTTTAGAGTAACTAGCGGCCAAGAGACCCAGTACTTC. This encodes CASSFRVTSGQETQYF.

At least ten counts were recorded for this clonotype. The rearrangement uses TRBV14 and TRBJ1-1; 11 bases map to TRBD1. V trimming: 6 bases; J trimming: 4 bases; junction bases outside the gene matches: 7. The CDR3 sequence is 15 residues long. Germline values: CDR1 SGHDN, CDR2 FVKESK. The chain's CDR3 is CASRTGTGGPTEAFF. The CDR3 DNA follows: TGTGCCAGCAGAACCGGGACAGGGGGTCCCACTGAAGCTTTCTTT.

This clonotype was seen many times. The chain is built from TRBV29-1 and TRBJ1-1; TRBD1 matches 9 bases. J gave up 10 bases and V 7 bases, and 13 bases lay outside the gene matches. The CDR3 contains 13 residues. The germline gives CDR1 SQVTM, CDR2 ANQGSEA. Here the CDR3 DNA reads TGCAGCGCCCGCGGGGGGACAGGGCCCCGAGCTTTCTTT. This sequence encodes CSARGGTGPRAFF.

This clonotype was counted at least ten times. This chain connects TRBV6-1 to TRBJ2-6; perhaps TRBD1 as D (6 bases). V was pared by 3 bases and J by 0 bases, with 12 bases between. The CDR3 consists of 17 residues. Germline V gene data show CDR1 as MNHNS and CDR2 as SASEGT. This chain's CDR3 is CASSEGHRYSGANVLTF. In DNA form, the CDR3 reads TGTGCCAGCAGTGAGGGACACCGTTACTCTGGGGCCAACGTCCTGACTTTC.

This clonotype was seen at least ten times. This chain links TRBV19 with TRBJ1-1; no clear D. Germline V CDR1 and CDR2: LNHDA, SQIVND (reference sequence). V lost 1 base, J lost 0 bases, and 15 bases lay in between. The CDR3 extends over 17 amino acids. The CDR3 region is CASSIGRPAQMNTEAFF. The CDR3 DNA reads as TGTGCCAGTAGTATAGGTCGGCCGGCCCAAATGAACACTGAAGCTTTCTTT. The whole variable domain, filled in from reference TRBV19 and TRBJ1-1, reads DGGITQSPKYLFRKEGQNVTLSCEQNLNHDAMYWYRQDPGQGLRLIYYSQIVNDFQKGDIAEGYSVSREKKESFPLTVTSAQKNPTAFYLCASSIGRPAQMNTEAFFGQGTRLTVV.

This clonotype came up many times. V and J are TRBV4-1 and TRBJ1-5; TRBD1 agrees at 9 bases. Unmatched junction bases numbered 3, after V lost 0 bases and J lost 6 bases. Germline CDR1 MGHRA, CDR2 YSYEKL. The CDR3 consists of 15 residues. CDR3 loop: CASSQEGQGLQPQHF. Written as DNA, the CDR3 is TGCGCCAGCAGCCAAGAAGGACAGGGGCTTCAGCCCCAGCATTTT.

This clonotype was counted many times. CDR3 sequence reads: CASTNHQGGMNTEAFF. The CDR3 DNA sequence: TGTGCCAGCACCAACCACCAAGGGGGAATGAACACTGAAGCTTTCTTT. The rearrangement joins TRBV12-3 or TRBV12-4 to TRBJ1-1, with TRBD1 as a possible D gene (6 bases). The CDR3 totals 16 residues. Deletions cut 7 bases from V and 0 bases from J, with 18 bases between.